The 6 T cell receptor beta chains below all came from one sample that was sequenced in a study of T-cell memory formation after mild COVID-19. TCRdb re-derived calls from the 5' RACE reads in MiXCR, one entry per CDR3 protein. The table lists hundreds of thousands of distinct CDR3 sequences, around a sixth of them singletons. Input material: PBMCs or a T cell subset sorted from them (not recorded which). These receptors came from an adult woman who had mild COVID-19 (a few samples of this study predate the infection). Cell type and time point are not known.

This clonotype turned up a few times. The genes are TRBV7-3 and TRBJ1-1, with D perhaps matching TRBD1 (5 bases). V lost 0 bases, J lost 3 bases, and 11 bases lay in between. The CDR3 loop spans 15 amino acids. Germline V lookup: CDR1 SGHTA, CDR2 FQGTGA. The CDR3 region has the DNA TGTGCCAGCAGCTTAACCGGCAGGGAGGACACTGAAGCTTTCTTT. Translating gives CASSLTGREDTEAFF.

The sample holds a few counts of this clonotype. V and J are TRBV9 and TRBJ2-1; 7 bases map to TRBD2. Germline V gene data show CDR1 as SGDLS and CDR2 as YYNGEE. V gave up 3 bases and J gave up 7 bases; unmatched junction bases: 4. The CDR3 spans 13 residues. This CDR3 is CASSAGLGNEQFF. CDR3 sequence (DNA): TGTGCCAGCAGCGCCGGACTAGGGAATGAGCAGTTCTTC.

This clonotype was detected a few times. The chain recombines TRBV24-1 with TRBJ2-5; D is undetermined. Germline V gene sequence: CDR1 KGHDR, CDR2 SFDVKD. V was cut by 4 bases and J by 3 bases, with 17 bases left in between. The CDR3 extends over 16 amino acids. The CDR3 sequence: CATSDPVELGKETQYF. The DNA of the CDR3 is TGTGCCACCAGTGACCCCGTGGAACTGGGAAAAGAGACCCAGTACTTC.

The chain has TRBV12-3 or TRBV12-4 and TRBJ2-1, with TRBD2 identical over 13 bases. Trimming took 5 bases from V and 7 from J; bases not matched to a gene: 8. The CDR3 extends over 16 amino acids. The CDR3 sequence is CASSPPGLAGRNEQFF. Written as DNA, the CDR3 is TGTGCCAGCAGTCCTCCGGGACTAGCGGGACGAAATGAGCAGTTCTTC.

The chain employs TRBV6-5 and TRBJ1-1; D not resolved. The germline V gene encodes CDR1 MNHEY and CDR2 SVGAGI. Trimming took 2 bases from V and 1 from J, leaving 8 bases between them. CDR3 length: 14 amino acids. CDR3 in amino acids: CASSYGQSNTEAFF. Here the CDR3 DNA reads TGTGCCAGCAGTTACGGGCAGTCGAACACTGAAGCTTTCTTT.

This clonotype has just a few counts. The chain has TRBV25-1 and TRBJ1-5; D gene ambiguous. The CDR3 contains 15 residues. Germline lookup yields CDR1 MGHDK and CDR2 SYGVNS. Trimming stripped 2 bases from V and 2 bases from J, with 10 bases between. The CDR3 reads CASSEHGRGNQPQHF. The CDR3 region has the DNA TGTGCCAGCAGTGAACACGGGCGAGGCAATCAGCCCCAGCATTTT.